The 20 T cell receptor beta chains reported below all come from one sample, sequenced in a study of OX40 agonist ivuxolimab in advanced cancers. Sequencing was performed with immunoSEQ multiplex PCR; in TCRdb, only in-frame clones are kept and a portion is missing. The data show approximately 69,000 clones, approximately 86% seen once. The input for sequencing was CD4+ or CD8+ T cells sorted from blood, taken in a trial of the OX40 agonist ivuxolimab. These receptors were collected from an adult with an advanced solid tumor such as melanoma, head and neck, liver or kidney cancer.

A few counts support this clone. The gene calls are TRBV5-8 and TRBJ2-1, with 13 bases aligning to TRBD2. V was pared by 4 bases and J by 8 bases, with 6 bases of the junction left unmatched. The CDR3 contains 15 residues. Germline loops: CDR1 SGHTS, CDR2 YDEGEE. The CDR3 is CASSRGLAGKDEQFF. The CDR3 DNA reads as TGTGCCAGCAGCCGGGGACTAGCGGGGAAGGATGAGCAGTTCTTC.

This clone came up a few times. The chain joins TRBV7-6 to TRBJ1-5; no reliable D call. The V gene's germline CDR1 is SGHVS and CDR2 FNYEAQ. V dropped 1 base and J dropped 6 bases, with 10 bases sitting between them. The CDR3 runs 14 residues. The CDR3 spells CASSLGGPGQPQHF. The CDR3 DNA sequence: TGTGCCAGCAGCTTAGGTGGACCGGGTCAGCCCCAGCATTTT. Full variable domain (rest looked up from reference TRBV7-6 and TRBJ1-5): GAGVSQSPRYKVTKRGQDVALRCDPISGHVSLYWYRQALGQGPEFLTYFNYEAQQDKSGLPNDRFSAERPEGSISTLTIQRTEQRDSAMYRCASSLGGPGQPQHFGDGTRLSIL.

CDR3 sequence: CASSSLGYGYTF. In DNA form, the CDR3 reads TGTGCCAGTAGTTCCCTGGGGTATGGCTACACCTTC. The chain has TRBV19 and TRBJ1-2; no reliable D call. Trimming took 5 bases from V and 5 from J, leaving 9 bases between them. This CDR3 region has 12 residues. Germline assignment: CDR1 LNHDA and CDR2 SQIVND (reference sequence).

The CDR3 DNA follows: TGTGCCAGTAGTATTCTTAGCGGCAGGGGGAAACCGAACACCGGGGAGCTGTTTTTT. The encoded protein is CASSILSGRGKPNTGELFF. The gene calls are TRBV19 and TRBJ2-2, with a tentative D call TRBD1 (7 bases). V lost 3 bases to trimming and J lost 0 bases, with 20 bases between them. This CDR3 spans 19 amino acids. CDR1 LNHDA and CDR2 SQIVND come from the germline V gene (reference sequence).

The V and J genes are TRBV5-1 and TRBJ2-1, with D possibly TRBD2 on 6 matching bases. The CDR3 covers 17 residues. Germline V lookup: CDR1 SGHRS, CDR2 YFSETQ. V lost 0 bases to trimming and J lost 0 bases, with 13 bases between them. In nucleotides, the CDR3 is TGCGCCAGCAGCTTGGGCGGCGGGACTCACTCCTACAATGAGCAGTTCTTC. Its translation is CASSLGGGTHSYNEQFF.

This clone has just a few counts. The chain links TRBV6-4 to TRBJ2-3, with 7 positions matching TRBD2. V dropped 3 bases and J dropped 4; count of bases not matched to a gene: 7. The CDR3 loop spans 15 amino acids. Per germline, CDR1 MRHNA and CDR2 SNTAGT. This CDR3 is CASSESGGGADTQYF. CDR3 in DNA: TGTGCCAGCAGTGAATCGGGGGGAGGGGCAGATACGCAGTATTTT.

This rearrangement joins TRBV7-2 to TRBJ2-1; perhaps TRBD1 as D (6 bases). The CDR3 runs to 18 residues. The germline V gene has CDR1 SGHTA and CDR2 FQGNSA. V was trimmed by 3 bases and J by 0 bases, leaving 18 bases between them. The CDR3 DNA reads as TGTGCCAGCAGCTTCAACTCCCGGACAGCGAGCTCCTACAATGAGCAGTTCTTC. Residues: CASSFNSRTASSYNEQFF.

This chain uses TRBV5-6 with TRBJ2-5; TRBD2 aligns across 7 bases. V lost 4 bases and J lost 5; bases outside the gene matches: 8. CDR3 size: 14 residues. The V gene's germline CDR1 is SGHDT and CDR2 YYEEEE. The CDR3 region is CASSRRGERETQYF. Written as DNA, the CDR3 is TGTGCCAGCAGCCGTCGGGGGGAGCGGGAGACCCAGTACTTC. Based on the CDR3 plus reference TRBV5-6 and TRBJ2-5, the full variable domain is DAGVTQSPTHLIKTRGQQVTLRCSPKSGHDTVSWYQQALGQGPQFIFQYYEEEERQRGNFPDRFSGHQFPNYSSELNVNALLLGDSALYLCASSRRGERETQYFGPGTRLLVL.

The V call is TRBV21-1, the J call TRBJ1-2; the table calls TRBD1, which could not be checked here. TRBV21-1 is tagged as a pseudogene. The CDR3 runs to 18 residues. The CDR3 nucleotides read TGTGCCAGCAGCAAAGCGTCCAGGGGGCGATGGTTAGGCTATGGCTACACCTTC. This sequence encodes CASSKASRGRWLGYGYTF.

The J gene is TRBJ2-2, the V gene TRBV10-3; D is perhaps TRBD1 or TRBD2 (5 bases each). V lost 6 bases and J 5 bases, leaving 13 bases between the germline ends. The CDR3 consists of 14 residues. CDR1 is ENHRY, CDR2 SYGVKD, per germline. CDR3 DNA: TGTGCCATCAGCCAGGATGGGGGAACCGGGGAGCTGTTTTTT. Translating it yields CAISQDGGTGELFF.

This clone was recorded once. The CDR3 protein is CASSSRGYYGYTF. The CDR3 DNA is TGTGCCAGCAGCTCCAGGGGATACTATGGCTACACCTTC. The J gene is TRBJ1-2, the V gene TRBV5-6, with a possible D match to TRBD1 (6 bases). Germline V gene sequence: CDR1 SGHDT, CDR2 YYEEEE. This CDR3 is built from 13 residues. The V gene lost 3 bases and the J gene lost 3 bases, with 9 bases spanning the gap.

The chain couples TRBV5-4 to TRBJ2-5; D is ambiguous. This CDR3 comprises 15 residues. V lost 0 bases and J lost 0, with 9 bases in between. Germline V gene sequence: CDR1 SGHNT, CDR2 YYREEE (reference sequence). The CDR3 protein is CASSLGLAYQETQYF. DNA for the CDR3: TGTGCCAGCAGCTTGGGGCTCGCTTACCAAGAGACCCAGTACTTC.

The table lists this clone with a count of one. The rearrangement joins TRBV6-1 to TRBJ2-5; possibly TRBD1 or TRBD2 for D (5 bases each). Germline V gives CDR1 MNHNS, CDR2 SASEGT. The CDR3 consists of 15 residues. V was cut by 2 bases and J by 2 bases, with 12 bases left in between. The CDR3 loop reads CASSESLGEQETQYF. CDR3 nucleotide sequence: TGTGCCAGCAGTGAATCTTTGGGGGAACAAGAGACCCAGTACTTC.

The genes are TRBV7-2 and TRBJ2-1; 12 positions agree with TRBD2. V was pared by 6 bases and J by 2 bases, with 5 bases of the junction left unmatched. This CDR3 is built from 16 residues. In germline, CDR1 is SGHTA, CDR2 FQGNSA. The CDR3 DNA reads as TGTGCCAGCAGTCCTAGCGGGAGGGGAACCTACAATGAGCAGTTCTTC. Translated, it gives CASSPSGRGTYNEQFF.

The V call is TRBV6-5, the J call TRBJ2-5, with D perhaps TRBD2 (6 bases). V shed 0 bases and J shed 3 bases, with 11 bases lying between them. Germline-derived CDR1 and CDR2 are MNHEY and SVGAGI. The CDR3 totals 15 residues. CDR3 sequence (DNA): TGTGCCAGCAGTTACTCCCGGAGGGACGAAGAGACCCAGTACTTC. Translated: CASSYSRRDEETQYF.

The rearrangement joins TRBV15 to TRBJ2-7; D perhaps matches TRBD1 (6 bases). The CDR3 length is 11 residues. In germline, CDR1 is LNHNV, CDR2 YYDKDF (reference sequence). CDR3 in amino acids: CAYGQIYEQYV. CDR3 in DNA: TGTGCTTACGGACAGATCTACGAGCAGTACGTC.

This chain joins TRBV19 and TRBJ2-1; TRBD2 matches 11 bases. J was trimmed by 3 bases and V by 6 bases; bases with no gene match: 4. This CDR3 has 15 amino acids. The germline V gene encodes CDR1 LNHDA and CDR2 SQIVND (reference sequence). The CDR3 DNA reads TGTGCCAGTAGCCTTGGACTAGCGGGCTACAATGAGCAGTTCTTC. Translation gives CASSLGLAGYNEQFF.

The chain links TRBV28 to TRBJ2-6; D gene ambiguous. This CDR3 has 12 residues. Germline V gene data show CDR1 as MDHEN and CDR2 as SYDVKM. The V end was cut by 10 bases, the J end by 0 bases, with 4 bases between. Here the CDR3 reads CATASGANVLTF. The DNA of the CDR3 is TGTGCCACAGCCTCTGGGGCCAACGTCCTGACTTTC.

This clone was detected a few times. The rearrangement joins TRBV5-1 to TRBJ1-2; 8 bases match TRBD1. The V segment lost 3 bases and the J segment 7 bases; nucleotides outside the gene matches: 11. The germline gives CDR1 SGHRS, CDR2 YFSETQ. This CDR3 is 15 amino acids long. CDR3 region: CASSSEGQAPRGYTF. In nucleotides, the CDR3 is TGCGCCAGCAGCTCGGAGGGACAGGCTCCACGTGGCTACACCTTC.

This clone was recorded once. At one of its ends the junction is not consistent with the germline gene, which may arise from a read error. The gene calls are TRBV7-8 and TRBJ2-7; 7 nucleotides line up with TRBD2. Germline loops: CDR1 SGHVS, CDR2 FQNEAQ. The CDR3 extends over 14 amino acids. CDR3 coding DNA: TGTGCCAGCTGCTTTCCCCCTTCGGGGGGTGAGCAGTACTTC. This translates into CASCFPPSGGEQYF.